What follows are 17 T cell receptor beta chains derived from one specimen sequenced in a study of CD8 T cells in ankylosing spondylitis (dated by TCRdb to about 2017). Broad study findings and their caveats: A TCR beta motif made up of several highly homologous amino acid variants appeared to be characteristic of blood from ankylosing spondylitis patients.

The library was prepared using 5' RACE. Sequenced using an Illumina HiSeq 2500. The public sequencing data were trimmed at Q25 with fastp and processed into clonotypes with MiXCR by TCRdb, which kept only in-frame beta chains. A single entry per CDR3 protein holds the most common genes and DNA from its merged rows. Counted in this sample were 700,000 to 1,000,000 distinct CDR3 sequences; 10% to 15% of them appeared once. The ten biggest clones cover approximately 0.5% of the sample. These receptors' antigens are unknown. The specimen sequenced was blood, either unsorted or a sorted T cell fraction (not recorded which). These receptors were obtained from a male donor with ankylosing spondylitis.

The CDR3 is CSATRSEQYF. The CDR3, as DNA: TGCAGTGCTACTCGTTCCGAGCAGTACTTC. The genes are TRBV20-1 and TRBJ2-7; no firm D call. CDR3 length equals 10 residues. The V end was cut by 4 bases, the J end by 6 bases, with 7 bases between. Germline V lookup: CDR1 DFQATT, CDR2 SNEGSKA (reference sequence).

A few counts support this clonotype. This rearrangement joins TRBV20-1 to TRBJ2-1; 9 nucleotides align to TRBD2. V shed 3 bases and J 9 bases; nucleotides not matched to a gene: 12. Germline CDR1 and CDR2: DFQATT and SNEGSKA (reference sequence). The CDR3 sequence is 15 residues long. The CDR3 DNA follows: TGCAGTGCTAGTCATTCTAGCGGGAAATCGGGTGAGCAGTTCTTC. Translation gives CSASHSSGKSGEQFF.

This clonotype was seen more than once but under ten times. V is TRBV6-1 and J is TRBJ1-1, with D unclear. The germline gives CDR1 MNHNS, CDR2 SASEGT. V was shortened by 7 bases and J by 2 bases, with 20 bases between the two germline ends. The CDR3 consists of 16 residues. CDR3 sequence reads: CASTTRVQALNTEAFF. The CDR3 coding sequence is TGTGCCAGCACCACCCGGGTGCAGGCCCTTAACACTGAAGCTTTCTTT.

The CDR3 is CASSAKHGKSSYEQYF. CDR3 nucleotide sequence: TGTGCCAGCAGCGCCAAACACGGGAAGAGCTCCTACGAGCAGTACTTC. The V call is TRBV9, the J call TRBJ2-7; D might be TRBD2 (5 bases). Germline V gene data show CDR1 as SGDLS and CDR2 as YYNGEE. Trimming took off 3 bases at V and 0 bases at J, with 16 bases between the two ends. The CDR3 runs 16 residues.

In this sample, this clonotype turned up a few times. The chain combines TRBV20-1 with TRBJ2-7, with no clear D. The V gene's germline CDR1 is DFQATT and CDR2 SNEGSKA (reference sequence). The length of the CDR3 is 14 residues. The V gene lost 1 base and the J gene lost 6 bases, with 16 bases spanning the gap. The CDR3 nucleotides are TGCAGTGCTAGAGGAGGTCCGGTTCTCCCCGAGCAGTACTTC. Amino acids: CSARGGPVLPEQYF.

This chain connects TRBV20-1 to TRBJ2-6; D gene uncertain. The CDR3 has 15 amino acids. Trimming took off 6 bases at V and 3 bases at J, with 15 bases between the two ends. Per the germline V gene, CDR1 is DFQATT and CDR2 is SNEGSKA (reference sequence). Here the CDR3 reads CSASARMVGANVLTF. DNA of the CDR3: TGCAGTGCATCGGCTAGGATGGTTGGGGCCAACGTCCTGACTTTC.

The rearrangement joins TRBV12-3 or TRBV12-4 to TRBJ2-7; the match to TRBD2 covers 11 bases. Losses at the gene ends were 8 bases for V and 5 bases for J; bases not matched to a gene: 11. The CDR3 sequence is 15 residues long. CDR3 sequence (DNA): TGTGCCAGCGTAGCGGGGGGGAAACCGGTCCACGAGCAGTACTTC. Residues: CASVAGGKPVHEQYF.

The rearrangement joins TRBV7-9 to TRBJ1-2, with D uncertain. V gave up 5 bases and J gave up 8 bases, with 18 bases separating them. This CDR3 has 14 residues. The germline CDR1 and CDR2 sequences are SEHNR and FQNEAQ (reference sequence). The CDR3 DNA sequence: TGTGCCAGCAGCCGCGAGGGAGAATTGGGGGGCTACACCTTC. Translation gives CASSREGELGGYTF.

This clonotype was recorded at least ten times. V is TRBV5-1 and J is TRBJ1-1; no definite D call. Germline CDR1 reads SGHRS; CDR2 reads YFSETQ. V lost 4 bases to trimming and J lost 3 bases, with 10 bases between them. This CDR3 has 13 residues. CDR3 protein: CASSPRTYTEAFF. As DNA, the CDR3 is TGCGCCAGCAGCCCCCGGACGTACACTGAAGCTTTCTTT.

This clonotype was seen a few times. V is TRBV18 and J is TRBJ1-5, with TRBD1 matching over 7 bases. V lost 3 bases to trimming and J lost 5 bases; unmatched junction nucleotides: 4. The CDR3 totals 14 residues. The V gene's germline CDR1 is KGHSH and CDR2 LQKENI. The chain's CDR3 is CASSPDRADQPQHF. CDR3 DNA sequence: TGTGCCAGCTCACCCGACAGGGCGGATCAGCCCCAGCATTTT.

This clonotype was counted between two and nine times. The V and J genes are TRBV15 and TRBJ2-7; perhaps D is TRBD1 or TRBD2 (5 bases each). The CDR3 spans 12 residues. The germline V gene encodes CDR1 LNHNV and CDR2 YYDKDF (reference sequence). V was cut by 3 bases and J by 7 bases, with 10 bases left in between. CDR3 region: CATSRGRREQYF. The CDR3 nucleotides read TGTGCCACCAGCAGGGGACGGAGGGAGCAGTACTTC. Variable domain in full (rest from reference TRBV15 and TRBJ2-7): DAMVIQNPRYQVTQFGKPVTLSCSQTLNHNVMYWYQQKSSQAPKLLFHYYDKDFNNEADTPDNFQSRRPNTSFCFLDIRSPGLGDTAMYLCATSRGRREQYFGPGTRLTVT.

The rearrangement uses TRBV4-2 and TRBJ2-5; TRBD2 is a possible D gene (5 bases). This CDR3 contains 17 residues. V lost 0 bases to trimming and J lost 5 bases, with 19 bases between them. Germline-derived CDR1 and CDR2 are LGHNA and YNFKEQ. The CDR3 bases are TGTGCCAGCAGCCAAGATATTTGGACTCGCGCCGGGGAGACCCAGTACTTC. It yields the protein CASSQDIWTRAGETQYF.

The genes are TRBV6-2 or TRBV6-3 and TRBJ1-6, with a tentative D call TRBD1 (5 bases). Trimming shortened V by 6 bases and J by 5 bases, and 17 bases separated the two germline ends. The CDR3 length is 16 residues. Germline CDR1 reads MNHEY; CDR2 reads SVGEGT. The CDR3 DNA follows: TGTGCCAGCAGACCCATGCGGGGGTTCGATAATTCACCCCTCCACTTT. This gives the protein CASRPMRGFDNSPLHF.

There are a few counts of this clonotype. The chain links TRBV20-1 to TRBJ2-5, with D maybe TRBD2 (6 bases). The CDR3 is 13 amino acids. Trimming removed 3 bases at V and 2 bases at J, with 10 bases between. The germline CDR1 and CDR2 sequences are DFQATT and SNEGSKA (reference sequence). The CDR3 DNA reads TGCAGTGCTAGGGCAGGGACTCAAGAGACCCAGTACTTC. It yields the protein CSARAGTQETQYF.

This clonotype was seen a few times. J is TRBJ2-7 and V is TRBV7-2; a weak D match, TRBD2 (6 bases). The CDR3 has 16 residues. V was shortened by 5 bases and J by 0 bases, with 17 bases between the two germline ends. Per germline, CDR1 SGHTA and CDR2 FQGNSA. Written as DNA, the CDR3 is TGTGCCAGCAGCCCAACCCCGGACTATCGCTCCTACGAGCAGTACTTC. It encodes CASSPTPDYRSYEQYF.

In its sample, this clonotype was seen once. The chain recombines TRBV4-2 with TRBJ2-1; perhaps TRBD2 as D (5 bases). Germline V gene lookup returns CDR1 LGHNA and CDR2 YNFKEQ. The CDR3 consists of 16 residues. V was clipped by 0 bases and J by 8 bases, with 17 bases between them. This CDR3 reads CASSQDRGTPGDEQFF. The CDR3, as DNA: TGTGCCAGCAGCCAAGATCGGGGAACTCCTGGCGATGAGCAGTTCTTC.

This clonotype showed up just a few times. The chain is built from TRBV7-2 and TRBJ1-6; TRBD1 is a possible D gene (6 bases). CDR3 length: 15 residues. Germline V gene lookup returns CDR1 SGHTA and CDR2 FQGNSA. The germline V and J ends were trimmed by 2 bases and 9 bases, with 14 bases remaining between them. The CDR3 loop is CASSLSVQGGSPLHF. CDR3 sequence (DNA): TGTGCCAGCAGCTTATCAGTACAGGGAGGTTCACCCCTCCACTTT.